This entry describes one TCR beta chain. Antigen specificity is unknown. In germline, CDR1 is MDHEN, CDR2 SYDVKM. This CDR3 spans 14 amino acids. Losses at the gene ends were 7 bases for V and 7 bases for J; bases not matched to a gene: 4. The data are from a study of blood T cells in healthy people across ages. Overall study context: Per every two T cells, about one barcoded beta molecule was captured by template switching. Whole-study results and caveats: Diversity was estimated from one million T cells, and these estimates were considered underestimates.

A second PCR, run for roughly 6 to 11 cycles, used a sample-barcoded 5' primer plus a J-beta primer mix. TCRdb passed the 5' RACE reads through MiXCR, listing each CDR3 protein once. The sample has about 1.7 million distinct CDR3 sequences, 28% seen once. The material sequenced was blood. The source is a woman aged 25 to 39 in good health. V is TRBV28 and J is TRBJ2-2, with 12 bases lining up with TRBD2. The CDR3 sequence: CASTGLAGNGELFF. The CDR3 DNA follows: TGTGCCAGCACTGGACTAGCGGGGAACGGGGAGCTGTTTTTT.